The 27 T cell receptor beta chains listed next were all sequenced from one sample in a study of response to subunit inactivated influenza vaccine. TCRdb fed the RT-PCR reads into MiXCR, producing one record per CDR3 protein. The top ten hold roughly 10% of the sample, which has about 570,000 distinct CDR3 sequences, 12% seen once. Sequencing was performed on PBMCs from blood, taken on the day of vaccination. These receptors all stem from a man aged 50-60 years who received an inactivated influenza vaccine.

The chain couples TRBV29-1 to TRBJ1-1; no reliable D call. The CDR3 totals 13 residues. V lost 4 bases and J lost 0, with 9 bases in between. CDR1 is SQVTM and CDR2 is ANQGSEA in the germline V gene. CDR3: CSVVRKLNTEAFF. CDR3 bases: TGCAGCGTTGTCAGGAAACTGAACACTGAAGCTTTCTTT.

In its sample, this clonotype was seen many times. The CDR3 DNA follows: TGCGCCAGCAGCCAAGATCAGCGTACTAATGAAAAACTGTTTTTT. Translated, it gives CASSQDQRTNEKLFF. The chain combines TRBV4-3 with TRBJ1-4, with unresolved D. The CDR3 spans 15 residues. V lost 0 bases to trimming and J lost 2 bases, with 7 bases between them. The germline V gene has CDR1 LGHNA and CDR2 YSLEER.

Comment on this clonotype: One junction end disagrees with the germline gene, perhaps due to a read error. The genes are TRBV12-3 or TRBV12-4 and TRBJ2-3; no definite D call. The CDR3 extends over 11 amino acids. The CDR3 loop reads CASSLAQDQCF. CDR3 nucleotide sequence: TGTGCCAGCAGTTTAGCGCAAGACCAGTGTTTT.

Only a few counts were recorded for this clonotype. The chain recombines TRBV6-5 with TRBJ1-2, with D maybe TRBD1 (6 bases). Germline V lookup: CDR1 MNHEY, CDR2 SVGAGI. CDR3 length: 14 amino acids. Deletions cut 0 bases from V and 2 bases from J, with 7 bases between. The CDR3 here is CASSYSDRNYGYTF. CDR3 DNA: TGTGCCAGCAGTTACTCCGACAGGAACTATGGCTACACCTTC.

This clonotype was counted only a few times. This chain links TRBV6-2 or TRBV6-3 with TRBJ2-6; D gene ambiguous. V was cut by 11 bases and J by 0 bases, with 11 bases left in between. The germline CDR1 and CDR2 sequences are MNHEY and SVGEGT. There are 14 residues in the CDR3. The CDR3 coding sequence is TGTGCCGCCGCCCGGTCCTCTGGGGCCAACGTCCTGACTTTC. This sequence encodes CAAARSSGANVLTF.

This clonotype showed up just a few times. J is TRBJ1-5 and V is TRBV30; tentatively, D is TRBD1 (5 bases). Germline V gene lookup returns CDR1 GTSNPN and CDR2 SVGIG (reference sequence). V was clipped by 5 bases and J by 7 bases, with 15 bases between them. CDR3 length equals 13 residues. Here the CDR3 DNA reads TGTGCCTGGGGGGGACTCACGTCCCAGCCCCAGCATTTT. It yields the protein CAWGGLTSQPQHF.

This clonotype was found a few times. The chain has TRBV7-8 and TRBJ1-1; D gene ambiguous. In germline, CDR1 is SGHVS, CDR2 FQNEAQ. CDR3 length: 13 amino acids. Trimming left V 4 bases short and J 5 bases short, with 11 bases between. CDR3: CASSSPWRTEAFF. CDR3 bases: TGTGCCAGCAGCTCCCCTTGGCGGACTGAAGCTTTCTTT.

The J gene is TRBJ2-1, the V gene TRBV6-2 or TRBV6-3, with D tentatively TRBD1 (6 bases). Germline CDR1 MNHEY, CDR2 SVGEGT. The CDR3 length is 14 residues. V lost 2 bases and J 8 bases, leaving 13 bases between the germline ends. CDR3 residues: CASSYGTLDDEQFF. The CDR3, as DNA: TGTGCCAGCAGTTACGGGACACTCGACGATGAGCAGTTCTTC.

The rearrangement joins TRBV7-3 to TRBJ2-2; 9 positions match TRBD2. V gave up 5 bases and J gave up 4 bases; unmatched junction bases: 5. The length of the CDR3 is 15 residues. Germline V lookup: CDR1 SGHTA, CDR2 FQGTGA. CDR3 sequence reads: CASSTPTSGTGELFF. CDR3 coding DNA: TGTGCCAGCAGCACCCCGACTAGCGGCACCGGGGAGCTGTTTTTT.

This chain joins TRBV5-1 and TRBJ2-4, with 7 bases matching TRBD1. Germline V CDR1 and CDR2: SGHRS, YFSETQ. The CDR3 contains 15 residues. After removal of 0 bases from V and 9 bases from J, the junction contained 9 bases not matched to a gene. Here the CDR3 DNA reads TGCGCCAGCAGCTTGGGGGTGACAGGGAACGGCATTCAGTACTTC. Protein: CASSLGVTGNGIQYF.

In this sample, this clonotype turned up a few times. V and J are TRBV29-1 and TRBJ1-5; TRBD1 agrees at 8 bases. V shed 6 bases, J shed 4 bases, and the junction held 8 bases outside the gene matches. Looked up from germline, CDR1 is SQVTM and CDR2 is ANQGSEA. CDR3 length: 14 residues. CDR3 nucleotide sequence: TGCAGCGTACGGACAGGGACCCTAAATCAGCCCCAGCATTTT. Translated: CSVRTGTLNQPQHF.

This clonotype was detected a few times. The chain links TRBV27 to TRBJ2-3, with TRBD1 as a possible D gene (6 bases). Germline values: CDR1 MNHEY, CDR2 SMNVEV (reference sequence). V dropped 7 bases and J dropped 6 bases, with 14 bases sitting between them. The CDR3 runs to 13 residues. The CDR3 spells CASKTSGVDTQYF. For the CDR3, the DNA is TGTGCCAGCAAGACCTCAGGGGTGGATACGCAGTATTTT.

The chain combines TRBV6-5 with TRBJ1-5, with D possibly matching TRBD1 (5 bases). Germline CDR1 and CDR2: MNHEY and SVGAGI. The CDR3 spans 16 residues. The V end lost 0 bases, the J end lost 6 bases, and 15 bases lay between the germline ends. The CDR3 sequence: CASSYSTSPGVQPQHF. In nucleotides, the CDR3 is TGTGCCAGCAGTTACTCGACCTCCCCGGGGGTTCAGCCCCAGCATTTT.

The chain links TRBV5-5 to TRBJ2-7, with D possibly TRBD1 on 6 matching bases. Looked up from germline, CDR1 is SGHKS and CDR2 is YYEKEE (reference sequence). V was shortened by 4 bases and J by 6 bases, with 26 bases between the two germline ends. There are 17 residues in the CDR3. The CDR3: CASSPTLWAGDLGEQYF. The CDR3 DNA follows: TGTGCCAGCAGCCCGACCCTTTGGGCAGGGGACCTGGGCGAGCAGTACTTC.

J is TRBJ2-7 and V is TRBV27; 12 nucleotides agree with TRBD2. Germline CDR1 reads MNHEY; CDR2 reads SMNVEV (reference sequence). This CDR3 has 15 amino acids. V trimming: 6 bases; J trimming: 1 base; junction bases outside the gene matches: 4. The CDR3 nucleotides read TGTGCCAGCAGGCTGGGACTAGCGGGTTCCTACGAGCAGTACTTC. Translated: CASRLGLAGSYEQYF.

The CDR3 region is CASSPGVGYEQYF. The CDR3 DNA sequence: TGCGCCAGCAGCCCCGGTGTCGGGTACGAGCAGTACTTC. The J gene is TRBJ2-7, the V gene TRBV4-3; D is unclear. CDR1 LGHNA and CDR2 YSLEER come from the germline V gene. The CDR3 has 13 residues. V lost 4 bases and J 4 bases, leaving 11 bases between the germline ends.

This clonotype occurred a few times. This chain uses TRBV28 with TRBJ2-5; D unresolved. CDR3 size: 11 residues. Germline V gene data show CDR1 as MDHEN and CDR2 as SYDVKM. V was pared by 3 bases and J by 10 bases, with 9 bases between. CDR3 bases: TGTGCCAGCAGTTTCGCCTTTCGCCAGTACTTC. Translation: CASSFAFRQYF.

This clonotype was recorded a few times. The chain couples TRBV20-1 to TRBJ2-1, with 8 bases lining up with TRBD2. Germline CDR1 reads DFQATT; CDR2 reads SNEGSKA (reference sequence). The CDR3 spans 13 residues. V lost 3 bases, J lost 14 bases, and 12 bases stayed unmatched. The CDR3 loop is CSASIDQSGSKFF. CDR3 in DNA: TGCAGTGCTAGCATCGACCAAAGCGGGAGTAAGTTCTTC.

This clonotype has just a few counts. The V and J genes are TRBV27 and TRBJ1-2; unclear D gene. The V and J ends lost 6 bases and 4 bases respectively, with 18 bases between them. The germline V gene has CDR1 MNHEY and CDR2 SMNVEV (reference sequence). This CDR3 comprises 15 residues. The CDR3 bases are TGTGCCAGCAGCCTTGTCCGCCTGAAAGCCTATGGCTACACCTTC. Its translation: CASSLVRLKAYGYTF.

This clonotype was counted only a few times. The chain combines TRBV5-1 with TRBJ2-1; tentative D call: TRBD1 (5 bases). Between the trimmed V and J ends, which lost 4 bases and 5 bases, there was a span of 13 bases. There are 14 residues in the CDR3. Germline V gene sequence: CDR1 SGHRS, CDR2 YFSETQ. The CDR3 sequence is CASSGQGINNEQFF. CDR3 nucleotide sequence: TGCGCCAGCAGCGGCCAGGGAATCAACAATGAGCAGTTCTTC.

This chain joins TRBV25-1 and TRBJ2-7, with D hard to call. V was clipped by 7 bases and J by 0 bases, with 10 bases between them. The germline V gene encodes CDR1 MGHDK and CDR2 SYGVNS. This CDR3 spans 13 amino acids. The CDR3 loop is CASTSQSSYEQYF. Written as DNA, the CDR3 is TGTGCCAGCACAAGCCAGAGCTCCTACGAGCAGTACTTC.

This clonotype was found a few times. The J gene is TRBJ1-3, the V gene TRBV28; D is possibly TRBD1 (5 bases). Germline-derived CDR1 and CDR2 are MDHEN and SYDVKM. The CDR3 is 14 residues long. V was clipped by 5 bases and J by 0 bases, with 8 bases between them. For the CDR3, the DNA is TGTGCCAGCAGTAAACAGGTCTCTGGAAACACCATATATTTT. Protein sequence: CASSKQVSGNTIYF.

The V and J genes are TRBV5-6 and TRBJ2-1, with 14 bases matching TRBD2. The V gene end was trimmed by 4 bases and the J gene end by 7 bases; junction bases not matched to a gene: 10. Germline V gene data show CDR1 as SGHDT and CDR2 as YYEEEE. The CDR3 is 17 amino acids. The DNA of the CDR3 is TGTGCCAGCAGCCTCGGGACTAGCGGGAGAGAGTTAAATGAGCAGTTCTTC. This sequence encodes CASSLGTSGRELNEQFF.

The J gene is TRBJ2-7, the V gene TRBV29-1; tentatively, D is TRBD1 or TRBD2 (5 bases each). This CDR3 comprises 13 residues. The V and J ends lost 7 bases and 2 bases respectively, with 15 bases between them. Germline values: CDR1 SQVTM, CDR2 ANQGSEA. CDR3 amino acids: CSATGTITYEQYF. The CDR3 DNA sequence: TGCAGCGCCACCGGGACGATCACCTACGAGCAGTACTTC.

V is TRBV12-3 or TRBV12-4 and J is TRBJ1-1; TRBD1 agrees at 9 bases. V was clipped by 4 bases and J by 0 bases; unmatched bases: 9. The CDR3 sequence is 17 residues long. CDR3 DNA: TGTGCCAGCAGTTCACAGGGGGCGAGGAGGGTGAACACTGAAGCTTTCTTT. It specifies CASSSQGARRVNTEAFF.

This clonotype was picked up a small number of times. V gene TRBV27 combines with J gene TRBJ1-2; possibly TRBD1 for D (6 bases). The CDR3 loop spans 12 amino acids. Between the trimmed V and J ends, which lost 8 bases and 7 bases, there was a span of 14 bases. The V gene's germline CDR1 is MNHEY and CDR2 SMNVEV (reference sequence). This CDR3 is CASGHREGGYTF. For the CDR3, the DNA is TGTGCCAGCGGGCACAGGGAGGGTGGCTACACCTTC.

This clonotype was seen a few times. This chain joins TRBV9 and TRBJ2-1; 11 bases agree with TRBD2. V was clipped by 3 bases and J by 0 bases; unmatched bases: 17. The CDR3 contains 21 residues. Per the germline V gene, CDR1 is SGDLS and CDR2 is YYNGEE. The CDR3 protein is CASSAGLRLAGNPSSYNEQFF. The CDR3 DNA reads TGTGCCAGCAGCGCTGGCCTTAGACTAGCGGGAAACCCAAGCTCCTACAATGAGCAGTTCTTC.